The rows below give T cell receptor beta chains drawn from one sample of a study of CD8+ T cells in alopecia areata. This table comes from immunoSEQ multiplex PCR, and its TCRdb copy is limited to in-frame clones, with some not included. This table holds about 280,000 clones, 58% found once. Sequencing was performed on CD4+ T cells sorted from blood, taken at week 24, from a patient treated with tofacitinib. The receptors originated from a human donor with alopecia areata. Each CDR3 is given with its conserved first and last residue. Fields, in order: J gene, clone size, D gene, V gene, CDR3 protein, CDR3 DNA. D genes are given only for firm matches. Clone size is stated in some rows and not others, as once, few, many or a class when expanded.

TRBJ2-7 | - | - | TRBV27 | CASSFTGRRELYEQYF | TGTGCCAGCAGTTTTACAGGGCGTCGGGAGTTGTACGAGCAGTACTTC
TRBJ2-3 | - | - | TRBV4-1 | CASSQEATDTQYF | TGCGCCAGCAGCCAAGAAGCAACAGATACGCAGTATTTT
TRBJ2-7 | - | - | TRBV29-1 | CSVETGLYEQYF | TGCAGCGTTGAAACCGGCCTCTACGAGCAGTACTTC
TRBJ1-4 | many | - | TRBV5-1 | CASSALDRPNEKLFF | TGCGCCAGCAGCGCCCTCGACAGACCTAATGAAAAACTGTTTTTT
TRBJ1-2 | few | - | TRBV6-6 | CATSGTSIRYGYTF | TGTGCCACCTCGGGAACATCGATTCGGTATGGCTACACCTTC
TRBJ1-5 | - | TRBD1 | TRBV30 | CAWRGQGAGQPQHF | TGTGCCTGGAGGGGACAGGGGGCAGGACAGCCCCAGCATTTT
TRBJ1-1 | once | - | TRBV7-3 | CASSLDPLMNTEAFF | TGTGCCAGCAGCTTAGATCCCTTAATGAACACTGAAGCTTTCTTT
TRBJ2-3 | - | TRBD2 | TRBV7-2 | CASSSGFFTDTQYF | TGTGCCAGCAGTAGCGGGTTTTTCACAGATACGCAGTATTTT
TRBJ2-5 | - | - | TRBV21-1 | CASRGGETQYF | TGTGCCAGCAGGGGGGGAGAGACCCAGTACTTC
TRBJ1-6 | few | TRBD1 | TRBV19 | CASSGDSRGVSNSPLHF | TGTGCCAGTAGTGGGGACAGCCGGGGAGTCAGCAATTCACCCCTCCACTTT
TRBJ2-5 | - | TRBD2 | TRBV25-1 | CATRPGTSVETQYF | TGTGCCACCCGGCCTGGGACTAGCGTGGAGACCCAGTACTTC
TRBJ1-5 | - | - | TRBV18 | CASSPRQEDQPQHF | TGTGCCAGCTCACCACGTCAGGAGGATCAGCCCCAGCATTTT
TRBJ1-1 | - | - | TRBV28 | CASLPSRNTEAFF | TGTGCCAGCCTCCCCAGTCGCAACACTGAAGCTTTCTTT
TRBJ2-7 | - | - | TRBV15 | CATSRDRVGQYF | TGTGCCACCAGCAGAGATCGGGTTGGGCAGTACTTC
TRBJ1-2 | - | - | TRBV29-1 | CSVRTVNYGYTF | TGCAGCGTTCGGACAGTTAACTATGGCTACACCTTC
TRBJ2-5 | many | - | TRBV7-9 | CASSPGPRYF | TGTGCCAGCAGCCCGGGACCCCGCTACTTC
TRBJ1-2 | few | - | TRBV30 | CAYLNTGTRRGYTF | TGTGCCTACCTTAATACCGGGACACGGAGAGGCTACACCTTC
TRBJ2-3 | once | - | TRBV2 | CASGTDTQYF | TGTGCCAGCGGGACAGATACGCAGTATTTT
TRBJ1-1 | - | - | TRBV12-5 | CASGSPPGEVAFF | TGTGCTAGTGGCTCCCCCCCAGGGGAGGTAGCTTTCTTT
TRBJ2-2 | - | - | TRBV9 | CASSVVPLGDTGELFF | TGTGCCAGCAGCGTAGTCCCGCTGGGGGACACCGGGGAGCTGTTTTTT
TRBJ2-1 | many | - | TRBV28 | CASRRVLSYNEQFF | TGTGCCAGCAGACGGGTCCTCTCCTACAATGAGCAGTTCTTC
TRBJ2-5 | - | TRBD2 | TRBV10-3 | CAIRVGLAGETQYF | TGTGCCATCAGAGTAGGGCTAGCGGGAGAGACCCAGTACTTC
TRBJ2-7 | few | - | TRBV7-2 | CASSPRRGDLAYEQYF | TGTGCCAGCAGCCCCCGGAGAGGGGATCTAGCCTACGAGCAGTACTTC
TRBJ2-3 | - | - | TRBV29-1 | CSVERGATDTQYF | TGCAGCGTTGAACGGGGGGCCACAGATACGCAGTATTTT
TRBJ1-1 | - | - | TRBV29-1 | CSALRPLNTEAFF | TGCAGCGCCCTGAGACCGTTGAACACTGAAGCTTTCTTT
TRBJ2-7 | - | TRBD1 | TRBV12-5 | CASGLVGTGGEQYF | TGTGCTAGTGGTTTGGTAGGGACAGGGGGCGAGCAGTACTTC
TRBJ1-1 | few | - | TRBV6-6 | CASSYGQIVTEAFF | TGTGCCAGCAGTTACGGACAGATAGTCACTGAAGCTTTCTTT
TRBJ1-1 | few | TRBD1 | TRBV5-1 | CASSKDRVTEAFF | TGCGCCAGCAGCAAGGACAGGGTCACTGAAGCTTTCTTT
TRBJ2-5 | many | - | TRBV7-3 | CASSLTQKETQYF | TGTGCCAGCAGCTTAACGCAAAAAGAGACCCAGTACTTC
TRBJ1-2 | few | TRBD1 | TRBV29-1 | CSVDRHLTGASDGYTF | TGCAGCGTTGACCGCCACTTAACAGGGGCCTCCGATGGCTACACCTTC
TRBJ2-3 | - | - | TRBV7-2 | CASSSQVRGVDTQYF | TGTGCCAGCAGCTCCCAAGTCAGGGGAGTAGATACGCAGTATTTT
TRBJ2-2 | once | TRBD1 | TRBV5-6 | CASSASGTGGTGELFF | TGTGCCAGCAGCGCATCCGGGACAGGGGGCACCGGGGAGCTGTTTTTT
TRBJ2-2 | - | - | TRBV29-1 | CSVGLIFAGELFF | TGCAGCGTTGGGTTGATTTTCGCCGGGGAGCTGTTTTTT
TRBJ1-5 | - | - | TRBV27 | CASSLQGPNQPQHF | TGTGCCAGCAGTCTCCAGGGACCCAATCAGCCCCAGCATTTT
TRBJ2-7 | few | - | TRBV5-6 | CASRPDSHYEQYF | TGTGCCAGCAGACCGGACAGTCACTACGAGCAGTACTTC
TRBJ2-5 | few | - | TRBV23-1 | CASSHPGPFQETQYF | TGCGCCAGCAGTCATCCGGGGCCCTTCCAAGAGACCCAGTACTTC
TRBJ2-7 | few | - | TRBV7-9 | CASSRRGAGSYEQYF | TGTGCCAGCAGCCGCCGGGGTGCTGGGTCCTACGAGCAGTACTTC
TRBJ2-1 | - | TRBD1 | TRBV2 | CASSLTGNEQFF | TGTGCCAGCAGTCTGACAGGGAATGAGCAGTTCTTC
TRBJ1-1 | - | - | TRBV7-3 | CASSLYPYTEAFF | TGTGCCAGCAGCTTGTACCCTTACACTGAAGCTTTCTTT
TRBJ2-5 | - | TRBD1 | TRBV5-1 | CASSVTGDETQYF | TGCGCCAGCAGCGTGACAGGGGACGAGACCCAGTACTTC
TRBJ2-3 | - | TRBD2 | TRBV9 | CASSVPLAGGITDTQYF | TGTGCCAGCAGCGTACCCTTAGCGGGGGGTATCACAGATACGCAGTATTTT
TRBJ1-5 | - | - | TRBV2 | CASTGARGSNQPQHF | TGTGCCAGCACCGGGGCCCGGGGGAGCAATCAGCCCCAGCATTTT
TRBJ1-1 | few | TRBD1 | TRBV4-2 | CASSQVRQGGGKAMNTEAFF | TGTGCCAGCAGCCAAGTACGACAGGGCGGAGGAAAAGCCATGAACACTGAAGCTTTCTTT
TRBJ1-1 | - | TRBD1 | TRBV5-1 | CASSPRDRGLNTEAFF | TGCGCCAGCAGCCCGCGGGACAGGGGATTGAACACTGAAGCTTTCTTT
TRBJ1-2 | - | - | TRBV29-1 | CSVADTNYGYTF | TGCAGCGTCGCGGACACAAACTATGGCTACACCTTC
TRBJ2-4 | few | - | TRBV28 | CASIGLGVDIQYF | TGTGCCAGCATTGGGCTCGGGGTGGACATTCAGTACTTC
TRBJ2-5 | few | - | TRBV30 | CAWGGGSPAQYF | TGTGCCTGGGGCGGAGGCTCCCCGGCCCAGTACTTC
TRBJ2-3 | - | - | TRBV11-1 | CASSFNGMGGTQYF | TGTGCCAGCAGCTTCAACGGAATGGGCGGTACGCAGTATTTT
TRBJ1-1 | few | - | TRBV30 | CAWSNRGEAFF | TGTGCCTGGAGTAATCGCGGGGAAGCTTTCTTT
TRBJ2-7 | - | - | TRBV7-3 | CASSSGPTSIYEQYF | TGTGCCAGCAGCTCCGGACCCACGTCCATCTACGAGCAGTACTTC
TRBJ2-3 | - | TRBD2 | TRBV4-2 | CASSLKRGGMMDTQYF | TGTGCCAGCAGCCTTAAGCGGGGGGGCATGATGGATACGCAGTATTTT
TRBJ1-2 | - | - | TRBV4-3 | CASSQFGTDYGYTF | TGCGCCAGCAGCCAATTCGGGACGGACTATGGCTACACCTTC
TRBJ2-3 | - | TRBD2 | TRBV30 | CAWIVAGAMFTDTQYF | TGTGCCTGGATTGTAGCGGGGGCTATGTTCACAGATACGCAGTATTTT
TRBJ2-5 | few | - | TRBV14 | CASSLGGVETQYF | TGTGCCAGCAGCCTCGGAGGGGTAGAGACCCAGTACTTC